The 20 T cell receptor beta chains below were found in one sample sequenced in a study of cytotoxic CD8 clonotypes in ibrutinib-treated CLL. Repertoires were generated with immunoSEQ multiplex PCR, while TCRdb's copy carries only in-frame clones and drops some. The sample contains a few thousand clones, under 70% of which appear only once. The material was PBMCs, obtained before ibrutinib treatment. The receptor set was obtained from a human donor with chronic lymphocytic leukemia.

This sequence joins TRBV18 and TRBJ1-2, with D maybe TRBD1 (5 bases). CDR1 and CDR2 from the germline V gene are KGHSH and LQKENI. The CDR3 contains 13 residues. Trimming removed 0 bases at V and 6 bases at J, with 8 bases between. The CDR3 reads CASSPPGGDGYTF. The CDR3 DNA reads as TGTGCCAGCTCACCACCGGGAGGGGATGGCTACACCTTC.

This clone was picked up one time. This chain uses TRBV2 with TRBJ1-2; 7 bases agree with TRBD1. CDR1 is SNHLY, CDR2 FYNNEI, per germline. The CDR3 sequence is 13 residues long. The V and J ends lost 5 bases and 6 bases, in that order; junction bases with no gene match: 6. CDR3 nucleotides: TGTGCCAGCAGTATTACCAGGGGGGATGGCTACACCTTC. Its protein is CASSITRGDGYTF.

The rearrangement joins TRBV7-9 to TRBJ1-4; D unresolved. The ends were cut back, 2 bases at V and 5 bases at J, with 12 bases in the middle. Germline lookup yields CDR1 SEHNR and CDR2 FQNEAQ (reference sequence). The CDR3 spans 15 residues. The CDR3 DNA follows: TGTGCCAGCAGCTTATACCCCGAGGGAAATGAAAAACTGTTTTTT. This sequence encodes CASSLYPEGNEKLFF.

The chain links TRBV13 to TRBJ2-1; D perhaps matches TRBD2 (7 bases). Germline V gene lookup returns CDR1 PRHDT and CDR2 FYEKMQ (reference sequence). Trimming stripped 5 bases from V and 6 bases from J, with 17 bases between. The CDR3 has 15 residues. The CDR3 DNA reads as TGTGCCAGCAGCCCCTCTGGGCGGGGGCTCAATGAGCAGTTCTTC. Its protein product is CASSPSGRGLNEQFF.

This clone occurred once. The chain combines TRBV9 with TRBJ2-5; D not resolved. This CDR3 is built from 13 residues. CDR1 is SGDLS and CDR2 is YYNGEE in the germline V gene. Trimming left V 0 bases short and J 4 bases short, with 7 bases between. The CDR3 DNA reads as TGTGCCAGCAGCGTAGCGCAGTTAGAGACCCAGTACTTC. Encoded protein: CASSVAQLETQYF.

V usage is TRBV27 and J usage is TRBJ2-3; D is unclear. CDR3 length: 14 residues. CDR1 is MNHEY and CDR2 is SMNVEV in the germline V gene (reference sequence). Trimming stripped 3 bases from V and 2 bases from J, with 9 bases between. CDR3 in amino acids: CASSFRRFTDTQYF. CDR3 nucleotide sequence: TGTGCCAGCAGTTTTCGCAGATTCACAGATACGCAGTATTTT.

The V gene is TRBV27, the J gene TRBJ2-3, with D unclear. Germline assignment: CDR1 MNHEY and CDR2 SMNVEV (reference sequence). V lost 6 bases and J 2 bases, leaving 6 bases between the germline ends. The CDR3 is 12 amino acids. The CDR3 coding sequence is TGTGCCAGCAGCACCTACACAGATACGCAGTATTTT. It codes for CASSTYTDTQYF.

This chain's CDR3 is CASSESPGQGTYEQYF. For the CDR3, the DNA is TGTGCCAGCAGCGAATCACCGGGACAGGGGACCTACGAGCAGTACTTC. The chain carries TRBV5-6 and TRBJ2-7; 10 positions agree with TRBD1. V dropped 4 bases and J dropped 2; count of bases not matched to a gene: 9. Looked up from germline, CDR1 is SGHDT and CDR2 is YYEEEE. CDR3 size: 16 residues.

The CDR3 DNA reads TGTGCCAGCAGTACGACCGCGCACAGGGGGGTCAACACCGGGGAGCTGTTTTTT. It codes for CASSTTAHRGVNTGELFF. The chain carries TRBV27 and TRBJ2-2, with 8 bases fitting TRBD1. The CDR3 covers 18 residues. Germline lookup yields CDR1 MNHEY and CDR2 SMNVEV (reference sequence). The junction had 13 bases not matched to a gene; V was cut back by 5 bases and J by 2 bases.

The chain couples TRBV4-1 to TRBJ2-5; 14 bases agree with TRBD2. Trimming cost V 4 bases and J 3 bases; bases outside gene matches: 19. The CDR3 is made up of 21 amino acids. Germline V gene sequence: CDR1 MGHRA, CDR2 YSYEKL. CDR3 protein: CASSLNRGTSGGFYREETQYF. The DNA for the CDR3 is TGCGCCAGCAGCCTAAATCGTGGGACTAGCGGGGGCTTCTACCGGGAAGAGACCCAGTACTTC.

The genes are TRBV27 and TRBJ2-7; 9 nucleotides line up with TRBD1. Germline V gene sequence: CDR1 MNHEY, CDR2 SMNVEV (reference sequence). The V and J ends lost 2 bases and 2 bases, in that order; junction bases with no gene match: 7. This CDR3 is 16 amino acids long. The CDR3, as DNA: TGTGCCAGCAGTTTAGGCCCTGGGACAGGGACCTACGAGCAGTACTTC. Translating gives CASSLGPGTGTYEQYF.

The gene calls are TRBV15 and TRBJ2-6, with 16 bases lining up with TRBD2. The CDR3 contains 19 residues. The germline gives CDR1 LNHNV, CDR2 YYDKDF (reference sequence). V gave up 0 bases and J gave up 2 bases; unmatched junction bases: 1. The CDR3 here is CATSREGLAGGPGANVLTF. Here the CDR3 DNA reads TGTGCCACCAGCAGAGAGGGACTAGCGGGGGGGCCTGGGGCCAACGTCCTGACTTTC.

The V gene is TRBV7-6, the J gene TRBJ2-5; weak D call: TRBD2 (6 bases). Germline V gene sequence: CDR1 SGHVS, CDR2 FNYEAQ. The CDR3 is 14 amino acids. Trimming cost V 5 bases and J 4 bases, with 14 bases left between them. The CDR3 DNA follows: TGTGCCAGCAGCCCGGGACTGGGGTCAGAGACCCAGTACTTC. Translating gives CASSPGLGSETQYF.

This sequence joins TRBV11-2 and TRBJ1-5; D uncertain. This CDR3 region has 12 residues. Germline V lookup: CDR1 SGHAT, CDR2 FQNNGV. V was shortened by 7 bases and J by 6 bases, with 10 bases between the two germline ends. CDR3 DNA: TGTGCCAGCAACAATCCGGGTCAGCCCCAGCATTTT. It is translated as CASNNPGQPQHF.

J is TRBJ1-2 and V is TRBV5-6, with 7 bases lining up with TRBD1. J was trimmed by 5 bases and V by 2 bases; bases with no gene match: 12. This CDR3 contains 16 residues. The V gene's germline CDR1 is SGHDT and CDR2 YYEEEE. CDR3 residues: CASSFVGQGVWYGYTF. The CDR3 nucleotides read TGTGCCAGCAGCTTTGTGGGGCAGGGGGTGTGGTATGGCTACACCTTC.

The chain employs TRBV7-2 and TRBJ2-7; TRBD1 matches 9 bases. This CDR3 has 13 amino acids. The ends lost 5 bases at V and 6 bases at J; junction bases unmatched: 5. CDR1 and CDR2 (germline): SGHTA, FQGNSA. CDR3 nucleotides: TGTGCCAGCAGCGAACAGGGGGCGGGCGAGCAGTACTTC. Translation: CASSEQGAGEQYF.

V is TRBV11-2 and J is TRBJ1-3, with TRBD1 as a possible D gene (5 bases). V was clipped by 8 bases and J by 3 bases, with 11 bases between them. Germline CDR1 reads SGHAT; CDR2 reads FQNNGV. CDR3 length: 13 residues. CDR3 residues: CASDTGVGNTIYF. The CDR3 region has the DNA TGTGCCAGCGATACGGGGGTTGGAAACACCATATATTTT.

V gene TRBV14 combines with J gene TRBJ2-3; 12 bases match TRBD2. The ends lost 4 bases at V and 2 bases at J; junction bases unmatched: 1. The CDR3 has 15 amino acids. Germline V gene sequence: CDR1 SGHDN, CDR2 FVKESK. CDR3 nucleotides: TGTGCCAGCAGCCGGACTAGCGGGGCCACAGATACGCAGTATTTT. It translates to CASSRTSGATDTQYF.

This clone was seen a handful of times. This chain connects TRBV27 to TRBJ1-6; a weak D match, TRBD1 (5 bases). CDR1 is MNHEY, CDR2 SMNVEV, per germline (reference sequence). The V end was cut by 1 base, the J end by 0 bases, with 19 bases between. This CDR3 region has 20 residues. This CDR3 reads CASSLFPAPGESSYNSPLHF. The DNA for the CDR3 is TGTGCCAGCAGTTTATTTCCCGCACCGGGGGAAAGCTCCTATAATTCACCCCTCCACTTT.

The rearrangement links TRBV2 to TRBJ1-3, with D maybe TRBD1 (5 bases). Trimming removed 1 base from V and 4 bases from J, with 14 bases in between. The CDR3 has 16 residues. Germline loops: CDR1 SNHLY, CDR2 FYNNEI. The DNA of the CDR3 is TGTGCCAGCAGTGAAGAATTCCGGGGCGTGGGAAACACCATATATTTT. It is translated as CASSEEFRGVGNTIYF.